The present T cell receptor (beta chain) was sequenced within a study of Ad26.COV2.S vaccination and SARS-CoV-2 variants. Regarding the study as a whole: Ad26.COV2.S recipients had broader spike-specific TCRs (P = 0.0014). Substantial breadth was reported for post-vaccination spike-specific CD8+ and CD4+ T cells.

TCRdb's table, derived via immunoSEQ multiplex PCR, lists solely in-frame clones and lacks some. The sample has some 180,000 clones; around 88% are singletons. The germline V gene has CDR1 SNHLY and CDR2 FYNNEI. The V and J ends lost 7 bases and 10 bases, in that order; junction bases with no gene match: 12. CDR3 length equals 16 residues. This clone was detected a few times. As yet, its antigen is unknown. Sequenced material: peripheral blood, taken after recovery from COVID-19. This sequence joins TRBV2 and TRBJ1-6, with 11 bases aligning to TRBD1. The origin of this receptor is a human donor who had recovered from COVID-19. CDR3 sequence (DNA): TGTGCCAGCAAAGTAGGACAGGGGGCCAATAGGTCACCCCTCCACTTT. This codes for CASKVGQGANRSPLHF.